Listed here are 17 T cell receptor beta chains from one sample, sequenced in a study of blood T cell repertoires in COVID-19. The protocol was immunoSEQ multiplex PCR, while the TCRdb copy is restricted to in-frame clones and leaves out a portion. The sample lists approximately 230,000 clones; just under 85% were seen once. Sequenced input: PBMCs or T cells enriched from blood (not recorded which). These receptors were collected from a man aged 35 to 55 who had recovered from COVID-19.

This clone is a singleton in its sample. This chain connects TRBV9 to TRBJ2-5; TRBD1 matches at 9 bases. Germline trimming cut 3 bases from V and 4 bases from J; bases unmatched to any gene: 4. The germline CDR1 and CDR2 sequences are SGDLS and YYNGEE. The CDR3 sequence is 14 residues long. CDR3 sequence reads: CASSAGTGRETQYF. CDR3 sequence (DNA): TGTGCCAGCAGCGCAGGGACAGGGAGAGAGACCCAGTACTTC.

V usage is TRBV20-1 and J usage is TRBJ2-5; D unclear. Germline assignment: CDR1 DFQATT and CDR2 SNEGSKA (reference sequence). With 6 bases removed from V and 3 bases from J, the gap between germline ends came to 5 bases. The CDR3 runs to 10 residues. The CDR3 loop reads CSAPEETQYF. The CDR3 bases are TGCAGTGCCCCGGAAGAGACCCAGTACTTC.

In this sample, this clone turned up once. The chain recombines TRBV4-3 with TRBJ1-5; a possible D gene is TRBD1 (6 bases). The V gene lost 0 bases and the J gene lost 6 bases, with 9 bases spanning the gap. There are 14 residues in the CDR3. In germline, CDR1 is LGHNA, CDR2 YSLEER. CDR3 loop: CASSQEGGGQPQHF. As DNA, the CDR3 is TGCGCCAGCAGCCAAGAAGGGGGGGGTCAGCCCCAGCATTTT.

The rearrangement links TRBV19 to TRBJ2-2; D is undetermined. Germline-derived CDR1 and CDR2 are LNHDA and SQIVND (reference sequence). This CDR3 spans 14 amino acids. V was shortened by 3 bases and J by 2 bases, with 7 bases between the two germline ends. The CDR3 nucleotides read TGTGCCAGTAGTATTCTAGAAAACACCGGGGAGCTGTTTTTT. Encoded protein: CASSILENTGELFF. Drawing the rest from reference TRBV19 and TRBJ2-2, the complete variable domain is DGGITQSPKYLFRKEGQNVTLSCEQNLNHDAMYWYRQDPGQGLRLIYYSQIVNDFQKGDIAEGYSVSREKKESFPLTVTSAQKNPTAFYLCASSILENTGELFFGEGSRLTVL.

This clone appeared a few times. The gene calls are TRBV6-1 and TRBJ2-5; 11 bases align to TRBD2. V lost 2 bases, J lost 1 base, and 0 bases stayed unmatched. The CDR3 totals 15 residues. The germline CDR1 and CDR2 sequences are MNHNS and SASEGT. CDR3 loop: CASSELAGGQETQYF. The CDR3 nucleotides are TGTGCCAGCAGTGAACTAGCGGGGGGCCAAGAGACCCAGTACTTC.

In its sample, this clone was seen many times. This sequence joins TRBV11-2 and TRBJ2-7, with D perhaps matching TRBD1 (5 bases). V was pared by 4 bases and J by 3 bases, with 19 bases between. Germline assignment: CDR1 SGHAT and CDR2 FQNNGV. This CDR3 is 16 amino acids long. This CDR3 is CASSSFHRRDLYEQYF. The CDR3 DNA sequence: TGTGCCAGCAGCTCCTTTCACAGGCGCGACCTCTACGAGCAGTACTTC.

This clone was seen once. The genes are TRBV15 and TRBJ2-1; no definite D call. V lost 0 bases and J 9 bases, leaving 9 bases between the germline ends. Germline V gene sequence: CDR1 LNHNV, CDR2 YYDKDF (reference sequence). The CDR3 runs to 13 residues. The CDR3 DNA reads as TGTGCCACCAGCAGAGATCGGGTCGCTGAGCAGTTCTTC. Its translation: CATSRDRVAEQFF.

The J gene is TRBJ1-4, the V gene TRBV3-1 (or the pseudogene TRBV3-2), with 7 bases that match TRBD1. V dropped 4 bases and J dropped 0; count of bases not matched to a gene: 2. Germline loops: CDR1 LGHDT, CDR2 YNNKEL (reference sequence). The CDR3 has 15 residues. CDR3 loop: CASSPTGPTNEKLFF. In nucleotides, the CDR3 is TGTGCCAGCAGCCCGACAGGGCCAACTAATGAAAAACTGTTTTTT.

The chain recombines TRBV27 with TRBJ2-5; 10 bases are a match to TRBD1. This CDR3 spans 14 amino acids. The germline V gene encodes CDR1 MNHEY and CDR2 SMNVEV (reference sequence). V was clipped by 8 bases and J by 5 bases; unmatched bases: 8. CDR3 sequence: CASAGQGLGETQYF. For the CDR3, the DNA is TGTGCCAGCGCGGGACAGGGGCTTGGGGAGACCCAGTACTTC.

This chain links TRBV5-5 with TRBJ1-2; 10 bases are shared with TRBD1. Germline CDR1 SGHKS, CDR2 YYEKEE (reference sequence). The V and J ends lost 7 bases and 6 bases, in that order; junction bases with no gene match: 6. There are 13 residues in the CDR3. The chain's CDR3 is CASGDRGQDGYTF. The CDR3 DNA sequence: TGTGCCAGCGGCGACAGGGGGCAGGATGGCTACACCTTC.

The CDR3 spells CASSLTTNQPQHF. CDR3 DNA sequence: TGTGCCAGCAGCTTGACTACCAATCAGCCCCAGCATTTT. The rearrangement links TRBV7-2 to TRBJ1-5; D ambiguous. CDR3 length equals 13 residues. V shed 3 bases and J shed 3 bases, with 6 bases lying between them. CDR1 is SGHTA and CDR2 is FQGNSA in the germline V gene.

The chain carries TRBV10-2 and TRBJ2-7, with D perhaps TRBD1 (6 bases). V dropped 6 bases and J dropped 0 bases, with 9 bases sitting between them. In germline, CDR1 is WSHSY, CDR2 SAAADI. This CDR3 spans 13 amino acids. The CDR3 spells CASRAGASYEQYF. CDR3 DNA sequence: TGCGCCAGCAGGGCAGGGGCCTCCTACGAGCAGTACTTC.

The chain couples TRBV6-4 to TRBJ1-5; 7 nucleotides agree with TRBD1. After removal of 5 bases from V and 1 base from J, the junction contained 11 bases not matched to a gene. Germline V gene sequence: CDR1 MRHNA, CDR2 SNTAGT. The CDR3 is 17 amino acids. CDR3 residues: CASSPTGVAGSNQPQHF. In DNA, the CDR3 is TGTGCCAGCAGTCCCACAGGGGTGGCGGGGAGCAATCAGCCCCAGCATTTT.

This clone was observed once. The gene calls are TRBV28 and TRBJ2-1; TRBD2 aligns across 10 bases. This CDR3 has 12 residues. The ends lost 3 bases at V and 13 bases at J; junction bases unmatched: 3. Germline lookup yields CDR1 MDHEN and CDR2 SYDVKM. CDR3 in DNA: TGTGCCAGCAGTTTGCAGCGGGAGGGCCAGTTCTTC. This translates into CASSLQREGQFF.

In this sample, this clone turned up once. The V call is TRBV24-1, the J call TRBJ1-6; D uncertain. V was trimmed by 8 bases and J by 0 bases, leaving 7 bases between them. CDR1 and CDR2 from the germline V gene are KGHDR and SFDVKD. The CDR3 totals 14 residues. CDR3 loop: CATIWLSYNSPLHF. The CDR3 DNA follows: TGTGCCACCATTTGGCTCTCCTATAATTCACCCCTCCACTTT.

CDR3 amino acids: CASSPGVRVGTEAFF. CDR3 coding DNA: TGTGCCAGCAGTCCGGGGGTCAGGGTGGGCACTGAAGCTTTCTTT. The chain is built from TRBV2 and TRBJ1-1, with D maybe TRBD1 (5 bases). Germline V lookup: CDR1 SNHLY, CDR2 FYNNEI. Between the trimmed V and J ends, which lost 5 bases and 4 bases, there was a span of 17 bases. The length of the CDR3 is 15 residues.

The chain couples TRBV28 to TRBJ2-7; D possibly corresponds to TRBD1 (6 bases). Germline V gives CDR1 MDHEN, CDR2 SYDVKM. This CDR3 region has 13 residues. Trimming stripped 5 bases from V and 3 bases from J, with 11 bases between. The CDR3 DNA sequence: TGTGCCAGCAGTCGGACAGTGTACTACGAGCAGTACTTC. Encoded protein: CASSRTVYYEQYF.